These 3 T cell receptor beta chains share one sample of origin, sequenced in a study of CD8 T cells in Susac syndrome. Random-hexamer reverse transcription was applied to roughly 0.5 to 1 ug RNA. TCRdb redid the calling of the immunoSEQ multiplex PCR reads with MiXCR, one entry per CDR3 protein. The repertoire has a few hundred thousand distinct CDR3 sequences, more than 70% of them found once; the top ten carry around 0.12%. The sample consisted of CD8+ T cells from PBMCs. These receptors originate from a human donor with multiple sclerosis.

This clonotype was seen only once. The V call is TRBV4-1, the J call TRBJ1-5; D uncertain. Germline CDR1 is MGHRA and CDR2 is YSYEKL. Trimming cost V 0 bases and J 3 bases, with 9 bases left between them. This CDR3 has 15 residues. CDR3 bases: TGCGCCAGCAGCCAAGATCTCTTGTACAATCAGCCCCAGCATTTT. This sequence encodes CASSQDLLYNQPQHF.

The V gene is TRBV6-1, the J gene TRBJ2-1, with D possibly matching TRBD1 (6 bases). This CDR3 is 17 amino acids long. The ends were cut back, 2 bases at V and 2 bases at J, with 16 bases in the middle. The germline gives CDR1 MNHNS, CDR2 SASEGT. CDR3 amino acids: CASSETFGEGAYNEQFF. CDR3 nucleotides: TGTGCCAGCAGTGAAACCTTCGGTGAGGGGGCCTACAATGAGCAGTTCTTC.

The V gene is TRBV5-4, the J gene TRBJ2-2; no firm D call. The CDR3 spans 15 residues. The germline V gene has CDR1 SGHNT and CDR2 YYREEE (reference sequence). Trimming cost V 0 bases and J 3 bases, with 9 bases left between them. The CDR3: CASSLVEADTGELFF. CDR3 DNA: TGTGCCAGCAGCTTGGTTGAGGCGGACACCGGGGAGCTGTTTTTT.